A selection of T cell receptor beta chains follows, all from one sample in a study of Ad26.COV2.S vaccination and SARS-CoV-2 variants. Sequencing was performed with immunoSEQ multiplex PCR; in TCRdb, only in-frame clones are kept and a portion is missing. The table includes a few hundred thousand clones, less than 95% detected once. Specimen: peripheral blood, collected in a trial of Ad26.COV2.S vaccine versus placebo. All receptors derive from a person between 18 and 59 years old who received the Ad26.COV2.S COVID-19 vaccine or a placebo. CDR3s include the opening cysteine and the closing phenylalanine or tryptophan. The D gene is left open where the match is weak. Expanded clones are given a class, and other clones once, few, many or no size at all.

v_gene	d_gene	abundance	j_gene	CDR3nt	CDR3aa
TRBV6-5	TRBD1	-	TRBJ1-5	TGTGCCAGCAGGGGGACAGGGGGGCCCCAGCCCCAGCATTTT	CASRGTGGPQPQHF
TRBV7-2	TRBD1	-	TRBJ1-2	TGTGCCAGCAGCTTAGGGGGACAGGTCAATGGCTACACCTTC	CASSLGGQVNGYTF
TRBV28	TRBD2	-	TRBJ2-5	TGTGCCAGCAGTCCAGGGGGTTGGCGGGAGGGTAAACAAGAGACCCAGTACTTC	CASSPGGWREGKQETQYF
TRBV5-8	TRBD1	-	TRBJ1-1	TGTGCCAGCAGCTTGGGGACAGGGCTGAACACTGAAGCTTTCTTT	CASSLGTGLNTEAFF
TRBV5-1	-	once	TRBJ2-7	TGCGCCAGCGGGCGGGACGGGCTCTACGAGCAGTACTTC	CASGRDGLYEQYF
TRBV10-3	TRBD1	-	TRBJ1-2	TGTGCCATCAGTGAGTCACGGCAGGGGGCTGGGTATGGCTACACCTTC	CAISESRQGAGYGYTF
TRBV4-2	-	once	TRBJ1-1	TGTGCCACCAAACCCGACATGAACACTGAAGCTTTCTTT	CATKPDMNTEAFF
TRBV28	TRBD1	once	TRBJ2-1	TGTGCCAGCAGTGAAGCCGGGACAGGGGACAATGAGCAGTTCTTC	CASSEAGTGDNEQFF
TRBV30	-	-	TRBJ2-1	TGTGCCTGGAGTGAGGCAAGGCAGTTCTTC	CAWSEARQFF
TRBV3-1/TRBV3-2	-	-	TRBJ2-5	TGTGCCAGCACCACCGGGGGAGAGACCCAGTACTTC	CASTTGGETQYF
TRBV5-1	-	-	TRBJ2-7	TGCGCCAGCAGCACGGGACTTGAAGGCTACGAGCAGTACTTC	CASSTGLEGYEQYF
TRBV28	-	-	TRBJ2-2	TGTGCCAGCAGTTTAGCGGGGCCAGGCACCGGGGAGCTGTTTTTT	CASSLAGPGTGELFF
TRBV24-1	-	-	TRBJ2-5	TGTGCCACCAGTGATGGGCGGCGCGGCCATCAAGAGACCCAGTACTTC	CATSDGRRGHQETQYF
TRBV2	TRBD1	-	TRBJ1-2	TGTGCCAGCACTTCTGGACAGGGAGACTATGGCTACACCTTC	CASTSGQGDYGYTF
TRBV12-5	-	-	TRBJ2-5	TGTGCTAGTGGTTTGTCTCCGCACACAGGGCAGGAGACCCAGTACTTC	CASGLSPHTGQETQYF
TRBV11-1	TRBD1	-	TRBJ1-2	TGTGCCAGCAGCGGCCGGGACAGGCCCTTCTATGGCTACACCTTC	CASSGRDRPFYGYTF
TRBV19	-	-	TRBJ1-1	TGTGCCAGTAGTTCCCGACAGGCTATCATGAACACTGAAGCTTTCTTT	CASSSRQAIMNTEAFF